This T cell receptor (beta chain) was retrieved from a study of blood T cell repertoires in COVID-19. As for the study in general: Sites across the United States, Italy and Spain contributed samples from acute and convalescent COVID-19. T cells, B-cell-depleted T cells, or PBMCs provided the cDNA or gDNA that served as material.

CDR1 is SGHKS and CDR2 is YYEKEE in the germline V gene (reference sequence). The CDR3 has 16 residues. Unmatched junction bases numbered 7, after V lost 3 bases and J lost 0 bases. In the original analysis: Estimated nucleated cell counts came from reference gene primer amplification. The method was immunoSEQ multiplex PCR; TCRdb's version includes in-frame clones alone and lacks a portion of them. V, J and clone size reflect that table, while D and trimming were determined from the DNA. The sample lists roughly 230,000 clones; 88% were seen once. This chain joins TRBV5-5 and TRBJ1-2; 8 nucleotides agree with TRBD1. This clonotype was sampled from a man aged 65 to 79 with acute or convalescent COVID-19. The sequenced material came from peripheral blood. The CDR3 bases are TGTGCCAGCAGCTCCGGACAGGGCCTAGCTAACTATGGCTACACCTTC. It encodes CASSSGQGLANYGYTF. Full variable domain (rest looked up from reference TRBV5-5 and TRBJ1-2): DAGVTQSPTHLIKTRGQQVTLRCSPISGHKSVSWYQQVLGQGPQFIFQYYEKEERGRGNFPDRFSARQFPNYSSELNVNALLLGDSALYLCASSSGQGLANYGYTFGSGTRLTVV.